What follows are 32 T cell receptor beta chains derived from one specimen sequenced in a study of blood T cell repertoires in COVID-19. The data were produced by immunoSEQ multiplex PCR, yet TCRdb's version contains in-frame clones alone and is incomplete. Of about 100,000 clones listed, approximately 88% are singletons. Sequencing was carried out using peripheral blood. The source is a woman aged 60-75 years with acute or convalescent COVID-19.

The V call is TRBV14, the J call TRBJ1-2; possibly TRBD1 for D (6 bases). The CDR3 loop spans 15 amino acids. Trimming took 1 base from V and 4 from J, leaving 13 bases between them. Per germline, CDR1 SGHDN and CDR2 FVKESK. The DNA of the CDR3 is TGTGCCAGCAGCCAAGCGAACAGGGTCTTCTATGGCTACACCTTC. Amino acids: CASSQANRVFYGYTF.

The chain employs TRBV9 and TRBJ2-5; 10 bases fit TRBD2. This CDR3 is 14 amino acids long. Unmatched junction bases numbered 4, after V lost 4 bases and J lost 4 bases. The germline CDR1 and CDR2 sequences are SGDLS and YYNGEE. CDR3 nucleotide sequence: TGTGCCAGCAGCCCAGCGGGAGGGGGAGAGACCCAGTACTTC. Its translation: CASSPAGGGETQYF.

This chain connects TRBV18 to TRBJ1-6; D is undetermined. This CDR3 has 16 amino acids. V lost 3 bases, J lost 0 bases, and 9 bases lay in between. In germline, CDR1 is KGHSH, CDR2 LQKENI. The CDR3 loop is CASSPRGSSYNSPLHF. CDR3 sequence (DNA): TGTGCCAGCTCACCTCGAGGGAGCTCCTATAATTCACCCCTCCACTTT.

The chain carries TRBV7-8 and TRBJ1-2; a possible D gene is TRBD1 (6 bases). Germline CDR1 SGHVS, CDR2 FQNEAQ. The CDR3 spans 14 residues. V was pared by 5 bases and J by 8 bases, with 18 bases between. The CDR3 bases are TGTGCCAGCAGCGCAGATCAGGGGTACCGAGGCTACACCTTC. Protein sequence: CASSADQGYRGYTF. Together with reference TRBV7-8 and TRBJ1-2, the CDR3 gives the full variable domain: GAGVSQSPRYKVAKRGQDVALRCDPISGHVSLFWYQQALGQGPEFLTYFQNEAQLDKSGLPSDRFFAERPEGSVSTLKIQRTQQEDSAVYLCASSADQGYRGYTFGSGTRLTVV.

This chain uses TRBV5-1 with TRBJ1-2; D possibly corresponds to TRBD1 (6 bases). Trimming removed 4 bases from V and 8 bases from J, with 18 bases in between. CDR3 length: 14 residues. Germline CDR1 SGHRS, CDR2 YFSETQ. DNA for the CDR3: TGCGCCAGCAGCCCCCCAAACAGGGATAGGGGCTACACCTTC. It is translated as CASSPPNRDRGYTF.

V and J are TRBV19 and TRBJ1-1, with D maybe TRBD1 (6 bases). Trimming removed 3 bases from V and 0 bases from J, with 11 bases in between. Germline CDR1 and CDR2: LNHDA and SQIVND (reference sequence). This CDR3 has 15 amino acids. The CDR3 reads CASSIRQGLNTEAFF. The CDR3 DNA is TGTGCCAGTAGTATCCGGCAGGGGCTGAACACTGAAGCTTTCTTT.

A single count supports this clone. The CDR3 loop reads CASHRDSNEQFF. The CDR3 coding sequence is TGTGCCAGCCACAGGGATTCGAATGAGCAGTTCTTC. The chain recombines TRBV2 with TRBJ2-1; weak D call: TRBD1 (6 bases). Looked up from germline, CDR1 is SNHLY and CDR2 is FYNNEI. The CDR3 covers 12 residues. Trimming cost V 8 bases and J 7 bases, with 12 bases left between them.

DNA for the CDR3: TGTGCCAGCAGTTCCGGACTAGCGCCCTACAATGAGCAGTTCTTC. Translation: CASSSGLAPYNEQFF. The J gene is TRBJ2-1, the V gene TRBV6-2 or TRBV6-3; 9 nucleotides agree with TRBD2. V lost 4 bases, J lost 2 bases, and 3 bases stayed unmatched. From germline, CDR1 is MNHEY and CDR2 SVGEGT. The CDR3 has 15 amino acids.

This CDR3 reads CATSDSTEKTGNTIYF. DNA of the CDR3: TGTGCCACCAGTGACTCTACAGAGAAGACTGGAAACACCATATATTTT. V and J are TRBV24-1 and TRBJ1-3; D call uncertain. The V gene lost 4 bases and the J gene lost 2 bases, with 14 bases spanning the gap. Germline V gives CDR1 KGHDR, CDR2 SFDVKD. This CDR3 has 16 residues.

The chain couples TRBV7-9 to TRBJ2-1; D ambiguous. V dropped 5 bases and J dropped 0 bases, with 17 bases sitting between them. The CDR3 is 17 residues long. Germline V gene data show CDR1 as SEHNR and CDR2 as FQNEAQ (reference sequence). Here the CDR3 DNA reads TGTGCCAGCAGCGAACGAACTCCCTTGAGCTCCTACAATGAGCAGTTCTTC. Protein product: CASSERTPLSSYNEQFF.

The genes are TRBV19 and TRBJ2-1; weak D call: TRBD2 (5 bases). CDR3 size: 13 residues. V lost 2 bases and J lost 6, with 8 bases in between. Germline V gives CDR1 LNHDA, CDR2 SQIVND (reference sequence). CDR3 sequence reads: CASSIRLANEQFF. The CDR3 coding sequence is TGTGCCAGTAGTATAAGGCTAGCCAATGAGCAGTTCTTC.

V gene TRBV3-1 (or the pseudogene TRBV3-2) combines with J gene TRBJ2-3; D not resolved. In germline, CDR1 is LGHDT, CDR2 YNNKEL (reference sequence). V lost 2 bases and J 0 bases, leaving 6 bases between the germline ends. The CDR3 totals 14 residues. CDR3 region: CASSQQTSTDTQYF. CDR3 nucleotide sequence: TGTGCCAGCAGCCAACAGACTAGCACAGATACGCAGTATTTT.

V usage is TRBV24-1 and J usage is TRBJ1-5; possible D gene TRBD1, 6 bases. Per the germline V gene, CDR1 is KGHDR and CDR2 is SFDVKD. The length of the CDR3 is 17 residues. Trimming took off 4 bases at V and 6 bases at J, with 21 bases between the two ends. DNA for the CDR3: TGTGCCACCAGTGACTCGAGGGGGGGGCGATGGGGTCAGCCCCAGCATTTT. It codes for CATSDSRGGRWGQPQHF.

The J gene is TRBJ1-4, the V gene TRBV4-2; the D is unclear. There are 17 residues in the CDR3. V lost 3 bases and J 3 bases, leaving 17 bases between the germline ends. Germline V gives CDR1 LGHNA, CDR2 YNFKEQ. The CDR3 DNA is TGTGCCAGCAGCCATGCAGGCGGACTTGTAGCTAATGAAAAACTGTTTTTT. It is translated as CASSHAGGLVANEKLFF.

The rearrangement links TRBV11-2 to TRBJ2-7; TRBD2 aligns across 9 bases. V was clipped by 5 bases and J by 2 bases; unmatched bases: 10. CDR3 size: 16 residues. Germline values: CDR1 SGHAT, CDR2 FQNNGV. CDR3 bases: TGTGCCAGCAGCCCGCGCGGGGGGGAGAGGACCTACGAGCAGTACTTC. Its translation: CASSPRGGERTYEQYF.

V gene TRBV9 combines with J gene TRBJ2-2, with TRBD1 as a possible D gene (6 bases). Per germline, CDR1 SGDLS and CDR2 YYNGEE. V gave up 0 bases and J gave up 5 bases, with 11 bases separating them. This CDR3 region has 15 residues. CDR3 DNA: TGTGCCAGCAGCGTAGGCCAGGGGACGACCGGGGAGCTGTTTTTT. Protein product: CASSVGQGTTGELFF. The full variable domain, rest sourced from reference TRBV9 and TRBJ2-2, is DSGVTQTPKHLITATGQRVTLRCSPRSGDLSVYWYQQSLDQGLQFLIQYYNGEERAKGNILERFSAQQFPDLHSELNLSSLELGDSALYFCASSVGQGTTGELFFGEGSRLTVL.

The chain joins TRBV30 to TRBJ2-1, with a weak D call TRBD2 (6 bases). CDR1 GTSNPN and CDR2 SVGIG come from the germline V gene (reference sequence). V gave up 1 base and J gave up 10 bases, with 17 bases separating them. The CDR3 spans 14 residues. In nucleotides, the CDR3 is TGTGCCTGGAGTGCCGGGACTCAGAAGAACGAGCAGTTCTTC. The encoded protein is CAWSAGTQKNEQFF.

The chain links TRBV24-1 to TRBJ2-7; TRBD1 aligns across 10 bases. Germline CDR1 KGHDR, CDR2 SFDVKD. V shed 5 bases, J shed 4 bases, and the junction held 7 bases outside the gene matches. The CDR3 totals 15 residues. CDR3: CATSGPGTGAYEQYF. In DNA form, the CDR3 reads TGTGCCACCAGTGGCCCTGGGACAGGGGCGTACGAGCAGTACTTC.

The gene calls are TRBV19 and TRBJ1-1; 7 bases align to TRBD1. Trimming took 10 bases from V and 0 from J; bases not matched to a gene: 11. Germline V gene sequence: CDR1 LNHDA, CDR2 SQIVND (reference sequence). The CDR3 has 15 residues. This CDR3 is CATSNWDSMNTEAFF. Written as DNA, the CDR3 is TGTGCCACCAGCAACTGGGACAGCATGAACACTGAAGCTTTCTTT.

The chain has TRBV28 and TRBJ1-2; TRBD1 might be the D (6 bases). Germline values: CDR1 MDHEN, CDR2 SYDVKM. The CDR3 has 12 residues. Trimming took 8 bases from V and 2 from J, leaving 9 bases between them. The CDR3 DNA reads TGTGCCAGCCGGCAGGGGAACTATGGCTACACCTTC. This codes for CASRQGNYGYTF.

The V call is TRBV12-3 or TRBV12-4, the J call TRBJ2-7; 12 nucleotides match TRBD2. The CDR3 is 13 amino acids. The V and J ends lost 6 bases and 5 bases, in that order; junction bases with no gene match: 2. The CDR3 DNA reads TGTGCCAGCAGGCTAGCGGGAGGGGACGAGCAGTACTTC. Translation gives CASRLAGGDEQYF.

The chain has TRBV29-1 and TRBJ2-3; 10 bases match TRBD2. In germline, CDR1 is SQVTM, CDR2 ANQGSEA. V was pared by 6 bases and J by 1 base, with 7 bases of the junction left unmatched. The CDR3 is 15 residues long. CDR3 protein: CSVILLAGRTDTQYF. The CDR3 DNA reads as TGCAGCGTGATTTTACTAGCGGGGCGCACAGATACGCAGTATTTT.

The chain is built from TRBV30 and TRBJ1-1; D is unresolved. CDR1 and CDR2 from the germline V gene are GTSNPN and SVGIG (reference sequence). V lost 5 bases and J 6 bases, leaving 13 bases between the germline ends. The length of the CDR3 is 12 residues. CDR3 DNA: TGTGCCTGGTCCTCCTCGGGGTCTGAAGCTTTCTTT. Translated: CAWSSSGSEAFF.

V usage is TRBV28 and J usage is TRBJ2-5; 7 positions match TRBD2. V lost 3 bases, J lost 1 base, and 11 bases stayed unmatched. Germline CDR1 and CDR2: MDHEN and SYDVKM. The length of the CDR3 is 17 residues. CDR3 residues: CASSLGGVVGPQETQYF. CDR3 DNA sequence: TGTGCCAGCAGTTTGGGGGGGGTGGTGGGCCCCCAAGAGACCCAGTACTTC.

This chain links TRBV4-1 with TRBJ2-1; D perhaps matches TRBD2 (5 bases). Trimming cost V 0 bases and J 7 bases, with 13 bases left between them. The CDR3 runs 15 residues. The germline V gene has CDR1 MGHRA and CDR2 YSYEKL. The CDR3 is CASSQDVTGWNEQFF. CDR3 sequence (DNA): TGCGCCAGCAGCCAAGATGTGACGGGATGGAATGAGCAGTTCTTC.

The chain employs TRBV5-1 and TRBJ1-1; the match to TRBD1 covers 10 bases. The V segment lost 4 bases and the J segment 4 bases; nucleotides outside the gene matches: 7. This CDR3 comprises 15 residues. Looked up from germline, CDR1 is SGHRS and CDR2 is YFSETQ. CDR3: CASSPRTGGSTEAFF. For the CDR3, the DNA is TGCGCCAGCAGCCCACGGACAGGGGGGAGCACTGAAGCTTTCTTT. Full variable domain (outside the CDR3, taken from reference TRBV5-1 and TRBJ1-1): KAGVTQTPRYLIKTRGQQVTLSCSPISGHRSVSWYQQTPGQGLQFLFEYFSETQRNKGNFPGRFSGRQFSNSRSEMNVSTLELGDSALYLCASSPRTGGSTEAFFGQGTRLTVV.

This clone was observed a few times. J is TRBJ2-3 and V is TRBV12-3 or TRBV12-4; D uncertain. The CDR3 length is 13 residues. With 6 bases removed from V and 2 bases from J, the gap between germline ends came to 9 bases. CDR3 nucleotide sequence: TGTGCCAGCAGGGCGGATCTCACAGATACGCAGTATTTT. Encoded protein: CASRADLTDTQYF.

The rearrangement joins TRBV11-2 to TRBJ1-6, with D tentatively TRBD1 (5 bases). Trimming took 8 bases from V and 0 from J, leaving 14 bases between them. This CDR3 is built from 16 residues. Germline assignment: CDR1 SGHAT and CDR2 FQNNGV. DNA of the CDR3: TGTGCCAGCGGGGCGGGGATTAGCTCCTATAATTCACCCCTCCACTTT. Its translation is CASGAGISSYNSPLHF.

The chain links TRBV14 to TRBJ2-1; TRBD2 matches 14 bases. This CDR3 contains 15 residues. Germline trimming cut 4 bases from V and 7 bases from J; bases unmatched to any gene: 3. CDR1 and CDR2 (germline): SGHDN, FVKESK. CDR3 sequence (DNA): TGTGCCAGCAGCCGGGGACTAGCGGGAGTAAATGAGCAGTTCTTC. Residues: CASSRGLAGVNEQFF.

The table lists this clone with a few counts. This chain uses TRBV6-1 with TRBJ2-7; D ambiguous. The germline CDR1 and CDR2 sequences are MNHNS and SASEGT. There are 12 residues in the CDR3. CDR3 bases: TGTGCCAGCAGTGAAAGAATTGCGCACCCCCACGTC. Translating gives CASSERIAHPHV.

CDR3 loop: CASSPWTLMNTGELFF. CDR3 nucleotides: TGTGCCAGCAGCCCCTGGACATTGATGAACACCGGGGAGCTGTTTTTT. The chain combines TRBV3-1 (or the pseudogene TRBV3-2) with TRBJ2-2, with D perhaps matching TRBD1 (5 bases). Trimming pared 4 bases from V and 1 base from J, leaving 13 bases between. CDR1 and CDR2 from the germline V gene are LGHDT and YNNKEL (reference sequence). The CDR3 sequence is 16 residues long.

The gene calls are TRBV28 and TRBJ2-7, with TRBD1 identical over 10 bases. The CDR3 has 14 residues. Germline CDR1 and CDR2: MDHEN and SYDVKM. Trimming took 5 bases from V and 3 from J; bases not matched to a gene: 4. The DNA of the CDR3 is TGTGCCAGCAGTCCGACAGGGGGCTTCTACGAGCAGTACTTC. It specifies CASSPTGGFYEQYF.